Listed here are 18 T cell receptor beta chains from one sample, sequenced in a study of regulatory T cells in long-lasting Graves disease. Relying on iRepertoire HTBI primers and Arm-PCR of CDR3 regions, the team built TCR beta libraries. TCRdb called the multiplex PCR reads again in MiXCR, with one record for every CDR3 protein. The sample has 350,000 to 450,000 distinct CDR3 sequences, roughly 12% seen once. Time point reported: newly diagnosed GD, antithyroid drugs for less than 3 months. Following extraction of RNA from PBMCs, that RNA was used to make the TCR library. The sample was also reused in another study, on T cells in Graves' hyperthyroidism and ophthalmopathy.

Sequences were derived from peripheral blood mononuclear cells (PBMCs), sampled at new diagnosis, from a patient treated with antithyroid drugs. The receptors shown here come from a woman under 30 with Graves disease.

This clonotype was seen many times. The rearrangement uses TRBV20-1 and TRBJ2-1; a weak D match, TRBD1 (6 bases). With 5 bases removed from V and 0 bases from J, the gap between germline ends came to 17 bases. The CDR3 has 16 residues. Germline CDR1 is DFQATT and CDR2 is SNEGSKA (reference sequence). The DNA of the CDR3 is TGCAGTGCTTGGGGGCTTCGGGACACCTCCTACAATGAGCAGTTCTTC. Amino acids: CSAWGLRDTSYNEQFF.

This clonotype appeared a few times. The chain combines TRBV9 with TRBJ1-1; unclear D gene. This CDR3 spans 17 amino acids. V lost 0 bases, J lost 5 bases, and 20 bases lay in between. Germline V gene data show CDR1 as SGDLS and CDR2 as YYNGEE. The CDR3 protein is CASSVEDRTYHGTEAFF. CDR3 nucleotides: TGTGCCAGCAGCGTAGAGGACCGAACGTACCATGGGACTGAAGCTTTCTTT.

CDR3 DNA: TGTGCCAGCAGTTTATTGATGACAGGGTATCTCGGGGAGCTGTTTTTT. Amino acids: CASSLLMTGYLGELFF. This sequence joins TRBV27 and TRBJ2-2, with TRBD1 matching over 7 bases. Looked up from germline, CDR1 is MNHEY and CDR2 is SMNVEV (reference sequence). The CDR3 is made up of 16 amino acids. V lost 1 base and J lost 7; bases outside the gene matches: 9.

This clonotype occurred many times. The chain couples TRBV13 to TRBJ2-7; 9 bases agree with TRBD1. Trimming cost V 3 bases and J 5 bases; bases outside gene matches: 17. The CDR3 is made up of 18 amino acids. Looked up from germline, CDR1 is PRHDT and CDR2 is FYEKMQ (reference sequence). CDR3 DNA sequence: TGTGCCAGCAGCTTCTCTTATAGAACAGGGGGCGAAGGAGACGAGCAGTACGTC. Translation: CASSFSYRTGGEGDEQYV.

The V and J genes are TRBV19 and TRBJ2-7; TRBD2 aligns across 10 bases. Germline CDR1 reads LNHDA; CDR2 reads SQIVND (reference sequence). V was pared by 6 bases and J by 2 bases, with 7 bases of the junction left unmatched. The CDR3 totals 15 residues. CDR3: CASSRGTSAAYEQYF. CDR3 coding DNA: TGTGCCAGTAGCCGAGGGACTAGCGCGGCCTACGAGCAGTACTTC.

V is TRBV25-1 and J is TRBJ1-5, with D possibly matching TRBD1 (5 bases). V was shortened by 4 bases and J by 7 bases, with 14 bases between the two germline ends. Germline V lookup: CDR1 MGHDK, CDR2 SYGVNS. The CDR3 is 14 amino acids. The DNA for the CDR3 is TGTGCCAGCAGTGCGTCAGGGTCTAGGCAGCCCCAGCATTTT. Translating it yields CASSASGSRQPQHF.

This clonotype was detected ten times or more. The rearrangement uses TRBV5-1 and TRBJ2-3; D remains ambiguous. The ends were cut back, 0 bases at V and 6 bases at J, with 8 bases in the middle. The CDR3 is made up of 13 amino acids. Germline values: CDR1 SGHRS, CDR2 YFSETQ. This chain's CDR3 is CASSLGMDDTQYF. For the CDR3, the DNA is TGCGCCAGCAGCTTGGGTATGGACGATACGCAGTATTTT.

This clonotype has at least ten counts. The chain couples TRBV20-1 to TRBJ2-2; D not resolved. V was shortened by 0 bases and J by 5 bases, with 7 bases between the two germline ends. Germline V gene lookup returns CDR1 DFQATT and CDR2 SNEGSKA (reference sequence). The CDR3 loop spans 13 amino acids. The CDR3 nucleotides are TGCAGTGCTAGAGATTTGTCGACCGGGGAGCTGTTTTTT. Residues: CSARDLSTGELFF.

This clonotype was found a few times. The rearrangement links TRBV20-1 to TRBJ2-5; 7 bases match TRBD1. The germline V gene encodes CDR1 DFQATT and CDR2 SNEGSKA (reference sequence). This CDR3 is 15 amino acids long. J was trimmed by 2 bases and V by 7 bases; bases with no gene match: 13. In nucleotides, the CDR3 is TGCAGTGTCACATTTTTCCCGGGACAGCAAGAGACCCAGTACTTC. It encodes CSVTFFPGQQETQYF.

The chain couples TRBV11-2 to TRBJ2-7; D unclear. Germline CDR1 is SGHAT and CDR2 is FQNNGV. CDR3 length: 14 residues. The V end was cut by 5 bases, the J end by 3 bases, with 14 bases between. The DNA for the CDR3 is TGTGCCAGCAGCCGCCTAGTTCTGGACTACGAGCAGTACTTC. Translated: CASSRLVLDYEQYF.

On this clonotype itself: Since the CDR3 does not end with the conserved phenylalanine or tryptophan, this likely comes from a read error. Because the CDR3's place on the DNA is in doubt, the DNA is left out and the CDR3 is given as listed by TCRdb. The V call is TRBV12-3 or TRBV12-4, the J call TRBJ1-1. With termini counted, the CDR3 has 14 amino acids. The CDR3 region is CASSLRRRDTEAFL.

This clonotype came up many times. The chain uses TRBV5-6 and TRBJ2-3; possibly TRBD2 for D (6 bases). The V gene lost 4 bases and the J gene lost 4 bases, with 16 bases spanning the gap. Germline values: CDR1 SGHDT, CDR2 YYEEEE. This CDR3 contains 15 residues. For the CDR3, the DNA is TGTGCCAGCAGCGACACGGGAGATGGGGCAGATACGCAGTATTTT. This gives the protein CASSDTGDGADTQYF.

In this sample, this clonotype turned up many times. The rearrangement uses TRBV5-1 and TRBJ1-6; D unclear. From germline, CDR1 is SGHRS and CDR2 YFSETQ. This CDR3 contains 14 residues. The V gene lost 1 base and the J gene lost 7 bases, with 9 bases spanning the gap. The CDR3 DNA reads as TGCGCCAGCAGCTTGAGGAGTCCGAATTCACCCCTCCACTTT. Translating it yields CASSLRSPNSPLHF.

In this sample, this clonotype turned up a few times. The chain uses TRBV20-1 and TRBJ1-3; a weak D match, TRBD1 (5 bases). Germline CDR1 is DFQATT and CDR2 is SNEGSKA (reference sequence). V was cut by 7 bases and J by 4 bases, with 8 bases left in between. The length of the CDR3 is 11 residues. CDR3 nucleotide sequence: TGCAGTGGGGGCGTGGGAAACACCATATATTTT. It translates to CSGGVGNTIYF.

This clonotype was counted ten times or more. This chain uses TRBV19 with TRBJ1-2; 7 positions match TRBD1. The CDR3 is 14 amino acids. Losses at the gene ends were 5 bases for V and 8 bases for J; bases not matched to a gene: 11. Germline loops: CDR1 LNHDA, CDR2 SQIVND (reference sequence). The CDR3 region is CASSPGQFSFGYTF. The DNA of the CDR3 is TGTGCCAGTAGTCCGGGACAGTTTTCCTTCGGCTACACCTTC.

This clonotype was detected many times. The chain carries TRBV13 and TRBJ2-7, with D possibly matching TRBD2 (5 bases). V lost 1 base to trimming and J lost 7 bases, with 23 bases between them. Germline CDR1 is PRHDT and CDR2 is FYEKMQ (reference sequence). This CDR3 has 17 residues. The CDR3 spells CASSLAPLGRVSKEQYF. DNA of the CDR3: TGTGCCAGCAGCTTAGCCCCCCTGGGGAGAGTCTCGAAAGAGCAGTACTTC.

The rearrangement uses TRBV11-2 and TRBJ2-7; D is uncertain. V lost 3 bases and J 5 bases, leaving 8 bases between the germline ends. CDR1 and CDR2 (germline): SGHAT, FQNNGV. This CDR3 has 12 amino acids. The CDR3 spells CASSFDIDEQYF. The CDR3 DNA reads as TGTGCCAGCAGCTTCGACATCGACGAGCAGTACTTC.

This rearrangement joins TRBV4-1 to TRBJ2-7; tentative D call: TRBD2 (6 bases). There are 14 residues in the CDR3. CDR1 MGHRA and CDR2 YSYEKL come from the germline V gene. Trimming stripped 4 bases from V and 4 bases from J, with 14 bases between. In DNA, the CDR3 is TGCGCCAGCAGCCCCAACCTCGGGAGTTACGAGCAGTACTTC. Its protein is CASSPNLGSYEQYF.